This T cell receptor (beta chain) stems from a study of T-cell memory formation after mild COVID-19. Looking at the study overall: Clusters of TCRs were largely donor specific.

V lost 0 bases and J 6 bases, leaving 12 bases between the germline ends. The CDR3 has 15 residues. The germline V gene encodes CDR1 MGHRA and CDR2 YSYEKL. TCRdb processed the 5' RACE reads anew with MiXCR; each CDR3 protein has one entry. Altogether some 82,000 distinct CDR3 sequences are present, roughly 13% being singletons, with the ten largest covering about 40%. Overall study results and limits: Pre-infection memory showed some responding clones, and this suggested that cross-reactive memory joined.

As concerns this clonotype: The antigen remains undetermined.

This chain links TRBV4-1 with TRBJ2-1; no clear D gene. Sequences were obtained from PBMCs or a T cell subset sorted from them (not recorded which). The sequence was collected from a man in his late teens or twenties who had mild COVID-19 (a few samples of this study predate the infection). Cell type and time point are not known. The CDR3 nucleotides are TGCGCCAGCAGCCAAGATTTCGCCGGGCTCAATGAGCAGTTCTTC. Translating gives CASSQDFAGLNEQFF.